The 5 T cell receptor beta chains given below trace back to one sample, sequenced in a study of T cell repertoires in cytomegalovirus infection. TCRdb reprocessed the reads via MiXCR and lists one record per CDR3 protein. The sample contains about 97,000 distinct CDR3 sequences, more than 15% of which appear only once. The sequencing input was PBMCs. Source of these receptors: a human donor in good health (CMV status not recorded). Some clones in this sample may be carry-over from other donors' samples.

This clonotype was observed many times. The chain links TRBV7-9 to TRBJ1-1; 10 positions agree with TRBD1. V dropped 5 bases and J dropped 11; count of bases not matched to a gene: 11. This CDR3 has 14 amino acids. Germline V gives CDR1 SEHNR, CDR2 FQNEAQ (reference sequence). CDR3 nucleotides: TGTGCCAGCAGCATCGGACAGGGGGTTCCTCTGGCTTTCTTT. This gives the protein CASSIGQGVPLAFF.

There are many counts of this clonotype. The chain uses TRBV11-3 and TRBJ1-4, with D possibly TRBD1 on 6 matching bases. The V end was cut by 1 base, the J end by 0 bases, with 15 bases between. Germline lookup yields CDR1 SGHNT and CDR2 YENEEA. This CDR3 has 18 amino acids. CDR3 residues: CASSLVRTVHATNEKLFF. In nucleotides, the CDR3 is TGTGCCAGCAGCTTAGTGCGGACAGTTCATGCAACTAATGAAAAACTGTTTTTT.

The V gene is TRBV5-4, the J gene TRBJ2-6; D tentatively reads TRBD1 or TRBD2 (5 bases each). CDR3 length: 18 amino acids. CDR1 SGHNT and CDR2 YYREEE come from the germline V gene (reference sequence). With 0 bases removed from V and 0 bases from J, the gap between germline ends came to 13 bases. CDR3 DNA: TGTGCCAGCAGCTTGGGCGCAGGGACGAGCTCTGGGGCCAACGTCCTGACTTTC. Encoded protein: CASSLGAGTSSGANVLTF.

In this sample, this clonotype turned up once. A much larger clonotype is one base distant, so this may be a read error. V is TRBV7-3 and J is TRBJ2-7, with D possibly being TRBD1 (6 bases). CDR3 length: 12 residues. CDR1 is SGHTA, CDR2 FQGTGA, per germline. The V end lost 3 bases, the J end lost 6 bases, and 9 bases lay between the germline ends. This chain's CDR3 is CASSFTGREQYF. The CDR3 region has the DNA TGTGCCAGCAGCTTCACAGGGCGCGAGCAGTACTTC.

This clonotype was detected ten times or more. The DNA for the CDR3 is TGTGCCAGCAGCCCTTCAACAGGGGGCCCCACAGATACGCAGTATTTT. Its translation is CASSPSTGGPTDTQYF. The gene calls are TRBV7-9 and TRBJ2-3, with TRBD1 identical over 9 bases. With V trimmed by 5 bases and J by 2 bases, 8 bases remained unmatched. This CDR3 has 16 amino acids. Germline loops: CDR1 SEHNR, CDR2 FQNEAQ (reference sequence).